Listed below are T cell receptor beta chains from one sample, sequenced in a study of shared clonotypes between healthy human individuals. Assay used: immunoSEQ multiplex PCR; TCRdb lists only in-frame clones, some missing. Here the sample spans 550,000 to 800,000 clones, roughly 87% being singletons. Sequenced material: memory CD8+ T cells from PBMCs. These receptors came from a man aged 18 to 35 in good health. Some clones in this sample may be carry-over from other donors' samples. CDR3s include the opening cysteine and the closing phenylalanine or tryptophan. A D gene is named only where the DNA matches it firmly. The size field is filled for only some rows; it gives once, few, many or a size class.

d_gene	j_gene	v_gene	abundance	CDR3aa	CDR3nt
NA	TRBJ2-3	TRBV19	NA	CASSIEGQGWDTQYF	TGTGCCAGTAGTATAGAGGGGCAGGGCTGGGATACGCAGTATTTT
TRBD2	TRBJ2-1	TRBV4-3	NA	CASSQATSGWVNEQFF	TGCGCCAGCAGCCAAGCGACTAGCGGGTGGGTCAATGAGCAGTTCTTC
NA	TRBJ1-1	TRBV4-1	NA	CASSLRGGATEAFF	TGCGCCAGCAGCCTCCGAGGGGGGGCGACTGAAGCTTTCTTT
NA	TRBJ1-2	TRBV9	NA	CASSPRTDNYGYTF	TGTGCCAGCAGCCCCCGGACAGACAACTATGGCTACACCTTC
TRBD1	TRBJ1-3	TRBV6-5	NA	CASSQSGTAGNTIYF	TGTGCCAGCAGTCAATCCGGGACAGCTGGAAACACCATATATTTT
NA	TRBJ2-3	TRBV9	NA	CASSVDWTRTDTQYF	TGTGCCAGCAGCGTAGATTGGACGCGCACAGATACGCAGTATTTT
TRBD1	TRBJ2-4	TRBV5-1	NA	CASSLERTGLAKNIQYF	TGCGCCAGCAGCTTGGAAAGGACAGGTCTAGCCAAAAACATTCAGTACTTC
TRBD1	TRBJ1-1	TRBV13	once	CASRHLTGETEAFF	TGTGCCAGCAGACACTTAACAGGGGAGACTGAAGCTTTCTTT
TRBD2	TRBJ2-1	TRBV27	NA	CASIPTSGIYNEQFF	TGTGCCAGCATTCCCACTAGCGGAATCTACAATGAGCAGTTCTTC
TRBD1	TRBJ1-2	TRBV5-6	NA	CASSPEGGQGTYGYTF	TGTGCCAGCAGCCCGGAGGGGGGACAGGGTACCTATGGCTACACCTTC
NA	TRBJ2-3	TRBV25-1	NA	CASSPTGRSTDTQYF	TGTGCCAGCAGCCCTACGGGGCGGTCCACAGATACGCAGTATTTT
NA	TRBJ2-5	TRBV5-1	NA	CASSLQSGMRETQYF	TGCGCCAGCAGCTTGCAAAGTGGCATGAGGGAGACCCAGTACTTC
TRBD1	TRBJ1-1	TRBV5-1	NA	CASSLRDRGGAEAFF	TGCGCCAGCAGCCTCCGGGACAGGGGAGGCGCTGAAGCTTTCTTT
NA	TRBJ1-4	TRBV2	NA	CASAETSFNEKLFF	TGTGCCAGCGCTGAAACTTCCTTTAATGAAAAACTGTTTTTT
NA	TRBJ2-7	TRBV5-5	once	CASSLGGYYEQYF	TGTGCCAGCAGCTTGGGCGGATACTACGAGCAGTACTTC
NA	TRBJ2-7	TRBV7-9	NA	CASSHRQDSYEQYF	TGTGCCAGCAGCCACCGACAGGATTCCTACGAGCAGTACTTC
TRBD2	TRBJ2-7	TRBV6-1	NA	CASSVLAGSTTEQYF	TGTGCCAGCAGTGTTCTAGCGGGCAGTACGACCGAGCAGTACTTC
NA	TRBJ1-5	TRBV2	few	CASIGRDNQPQHF	TGTGCCAGCATTGGCAGGGACAATCAGCCCCAGCATTTT
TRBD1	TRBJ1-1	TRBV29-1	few	CSARDRGMNTEAFF	TGCAGCGCCCGGGACAGGGGGATGAACACTGAAGCTTTCTTT
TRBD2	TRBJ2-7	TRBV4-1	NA	CASSQVFLAGNSYEQYF	TGCGCCAGCAGCCAAGTATTCCTAGCGGGTAATTCCTACGAGCAGTACTTC
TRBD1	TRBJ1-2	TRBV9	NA	CASSVGQGDYGYTF	TGTGCCAGCAGCGTAGGGCAGGGGGACTATGGCTACACCTTC
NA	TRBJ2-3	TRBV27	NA	CASTPSEGADTQYF	TGTGCCAGCACACCTTCTGAGGGGGCAGATACGCAGTATTTT
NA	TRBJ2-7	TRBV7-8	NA	CASSPGLYSYEQYF	TGTGCCAGCAGCCCGGGACTTTACTCCTACGAGCAGTACTTC
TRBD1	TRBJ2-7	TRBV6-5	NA	CASTDRGGSDEQYF	TGTGCCAGCACCGACAGGGGAGGTTCCGACGAGCAGTACTTC
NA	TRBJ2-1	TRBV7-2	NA	CASSLVSSLARVNNEQFF	TGTGCCAGCAGCTTAGTCTCGAGCCTAGCGAGAGTCAACAATGAGCAGTTCTTC
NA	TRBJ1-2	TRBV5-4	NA	CASSGDYGYTF	TGTGCCAGCAGCGGGGACTATGGCTACACCTTC
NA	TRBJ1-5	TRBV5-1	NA	CASSLRGGSNQPQHF	TGCGCCAGCAGCTTGCGGGGGGGGAGCAATCAGCCCCAGCATTTT
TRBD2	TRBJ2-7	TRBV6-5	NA	CASPGGPSYEQYF	TGTGCCAGCCCGGGAGGCCCCTCCTACGAGCAGTACTTC
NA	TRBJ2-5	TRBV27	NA	CASSSRSSAIGTQYF	TGTGCCAGCAGTTCGAGGTCATCAGCGATTGGGACCCAGTACTTC
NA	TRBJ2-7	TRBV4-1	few	CASSPHVRGYEQYF	TGCGCCAGCAGCCCCCACGTTCGGGGTTACGAGCAGTACTTC
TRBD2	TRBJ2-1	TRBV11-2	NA	CASSAYLGREVYNEQFF	TGTGCCAGCAGCGCTTATTTAGGGCGGGAGGTCTACAATGAGCAGTTCTTC
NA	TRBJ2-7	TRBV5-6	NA	CASSWDSSYEQYF	TGTGCCAGCAGCTGGGATAGTTCCTACGAGCAGTACTTC
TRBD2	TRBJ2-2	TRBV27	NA	CASTGTSPIGELFF	TGTGCCAGCACCGGGACTAGCCCAATCGGGGAGCTGTTTTTT
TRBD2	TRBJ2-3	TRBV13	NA	CASSLVAAGVTDTQYF	TGTGCCAGCAGCTTAGTAGCAGCGGGAGTAACAGATACGCAGTATTTT
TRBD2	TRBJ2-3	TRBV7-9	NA	CASSLSGGPVSTDTQYF	TGTGCCAGCAGCTTATCGGGAGGGCCTGTTAGCACAGATACGCAGTATTTT
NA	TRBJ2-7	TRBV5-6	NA	CASSSSRHEQYF	TGTGCCAGCAGCTCCAGCAGGCACGAGCAGTACTTC
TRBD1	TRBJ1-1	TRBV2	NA	CAGDRGLEGTEAFF	TGTGCCGGAGACAGGGGGCTGGAGGGCACTGAAGCTTTCTTT
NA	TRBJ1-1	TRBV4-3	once	CASSQGEGVDTEAFF	TGCGCCAGCAGCCAAGGGGAAGGGGTTGATACTGAAGCTTTCTTT
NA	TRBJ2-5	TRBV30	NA	CAWTAGETQYF	TGTGCCTGGACCGCGGGGGAGACCCAGTACTTC
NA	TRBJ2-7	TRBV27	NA	CASRPSRGGAYEQYF	TGTGCCAGCAGACCCTCCCGAGGGGGGGCGTACGAGCAGTACTTC
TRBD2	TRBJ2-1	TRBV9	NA	CASSTRTSGYNEQFF	TGTGCCAGCAGCACCCGGACTAGCGGTTACAATGAGCAGTTCTTC
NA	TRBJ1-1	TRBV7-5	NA	CVRSFIDTYTEAFF	TGTGTCAGAAGCTTCATAGACACCTACACTGAAGCTTTCTTT
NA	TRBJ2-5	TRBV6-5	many	CASSYSFGGRETQYF	TGTGCCAGCAGTTACTCATTTGGGGGCAGGGAGACCCAGTACTTC
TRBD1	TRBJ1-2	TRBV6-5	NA	CASSYRTGNKLYGYTF	TGTGCCAGCAGTTACCGGACAGGGAATAAACTCTATGGCTACACCTTC
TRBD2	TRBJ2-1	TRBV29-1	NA	CSVESGREGDEQFF	TGCAGCGTTGAAAGCGGGAGGGAAGGTGATGAGCAGTTCTTC
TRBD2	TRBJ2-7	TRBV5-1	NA	CASSAYSGISTEQYF	TGCGCCAGCAGCGCATATAGCGGGATTAGTACCGAGCAGTACTTC
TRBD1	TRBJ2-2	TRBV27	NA	CASSDRGITGELFF	TGTGCCAGCAGTGACAGGGGGATCACCGGGGAGCTGTTTTTT
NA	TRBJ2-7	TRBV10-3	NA	CAISEKGAYEQYF	TGTGCCATCAGTGAGAAGGGCGCCTACGAGCAGTACTTC
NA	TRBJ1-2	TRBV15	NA	CATSREQAGNYGYTF	TGTGCCACCAGCAGAGAACAAGCAGGGAACTATGGCTACACCTTC
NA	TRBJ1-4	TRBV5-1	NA	CASSSTWGSNEKLFF	TGCGCCAGCAGCTCCACTTGGGGGAGTAATGAAAAACTGTTTTTT
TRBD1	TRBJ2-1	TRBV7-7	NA	CASSDGTGGYNEQFF	TGTGCCAGCAGCGACGGGACAGGGGGTTACAATGAGCAGTTCTTC
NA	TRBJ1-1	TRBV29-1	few	CSVTQVEAFF	TGCAGCGTAACACAGGTAGAAGCTTTCTTT
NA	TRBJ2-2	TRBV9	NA	CASSVDRMPTGELFF	TGTGCCAGCAGCGTAGACAGGATGCCGACCGGGGAGCTGTTTTTT
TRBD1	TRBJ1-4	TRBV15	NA	CATSRGLGTGAFREKLFF	TGTGCCACCAGCAGGGGTCTAGGGACAGGGGCCTTTCGTGAAAAACTGTTTTTT
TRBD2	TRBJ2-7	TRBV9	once	CASSVGTSGEQYF	TGTGCCAGCAGCGTAGGGACTAGCGGTGAGCAGTACTTC
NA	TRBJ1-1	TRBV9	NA	CASSVGAAPMNTEAFF	TGTGCCAGCAGCGTAGGGGCTGCCCCTATGAACACTGAAGCTTTCTTT
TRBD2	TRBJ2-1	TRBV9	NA	CASSVAGTSGSYNEQFF	TGTGCCAGCAGCGTTGCCGGGACTAGCGGGAGCTACAATGAGCAGTTCTTC